Listed below are T cell receptor beta chains from one sample, sequenced in a study of blood T cell repertoires in COVID-19. The table came from immunoSEQ multiplex PCR; TCRdb's copy has only in-frame clones and leaves some out. The sample shows roughly 150,000 clones, 75% to 90% of them seen only once. The sample was peripheral blood. These receptors all stem from a man older than 75 with acute or convalescent COVID-19. The conserved cysteine and the conserved F or W are not part of the CDR3 here. The D gene is left open where the match is weak.

J gene: TRBJ2-7; V gene: TRBV24-1; D gene: -; CDR3 protein: ATSVDCGDVSYEQY
J gene: TRBJ1-1; V gene: TRBV6-5; D gene: -; CDR3 protein: ASKRRVNTEAF
J gene: TRBJ2-1; V gene: TRBV21-1; D gene: -; CDR3 protein: ASSKSRLASKQF
J gene: TRBJ1-2; V gene: TRBV28; D gene: -; CDR3 protein: ASFEGANYGYT
J gene: TRBJ2-2; V gene: TRBV12-5; D gene: -; CDR3 protein: ASGLYERNTGELF
J gene: TRBJ2-5; V gene: TRBV5-5; D gene: -; CDR3 protein: ASSLVQGWETQY
J gene: TRBJ2-7; V gene: TRBV5-6; D gene: -; CDR3 protein: ASSPGQKVQY
J gene: TRBJ1-5; V gene: TRBV2; D gene: -; CDR3 protein: ASDGGPQPQH
J gene: TRBJ1-2; V gene: TRBV6-2/TRBV6-3; D gene: TRBD1; CDR3 protein: ASSYGGQGNYGYT
J gene: TRBJ2-5; V gene: TRBV18; D gene: -; CDR3 protein: ASSRARAKQETQY
J gene: TRBJ2-3; V gene: TRBV4-1; D gene: -; CDR3 protein: ASSQDVYGSGKDTQY
J gene: TRBJ2-6; V gene: TRBV7-6; D gene: TRBD1; CDR3 protein: ASSAGTGGSGANVLT